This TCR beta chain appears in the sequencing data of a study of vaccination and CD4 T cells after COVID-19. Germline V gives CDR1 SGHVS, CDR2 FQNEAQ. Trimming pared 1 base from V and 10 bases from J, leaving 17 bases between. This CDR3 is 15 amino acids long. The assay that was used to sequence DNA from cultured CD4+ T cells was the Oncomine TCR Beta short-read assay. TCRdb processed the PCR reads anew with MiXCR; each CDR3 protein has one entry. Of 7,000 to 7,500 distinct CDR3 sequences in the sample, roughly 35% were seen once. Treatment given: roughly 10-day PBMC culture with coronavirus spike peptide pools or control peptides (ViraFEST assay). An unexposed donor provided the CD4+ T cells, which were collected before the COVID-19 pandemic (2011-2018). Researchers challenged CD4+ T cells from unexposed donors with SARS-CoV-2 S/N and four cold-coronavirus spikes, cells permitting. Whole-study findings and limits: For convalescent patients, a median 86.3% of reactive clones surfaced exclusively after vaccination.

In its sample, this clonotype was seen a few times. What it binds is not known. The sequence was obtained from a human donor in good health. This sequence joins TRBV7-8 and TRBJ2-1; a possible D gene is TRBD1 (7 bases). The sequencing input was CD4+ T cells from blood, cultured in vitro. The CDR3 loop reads CASSLVPAQGGEQFF. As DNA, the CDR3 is TGTGCCAGCAGCTTAGTCCCGGCCCAGGGGGGCGAGCAGTTCTTC.